Below, 18 T cell receptor beta chains from the same sample are listed, as sequenced in a study of blood T cell repertoires in COVID-19. The repertoire was sequenced with immunoSEQ multiplex PCR; TCRdb's copy has only in-frame clones and lacks some. The sample lists 40,000 to 60,000 clones, around 80% seen once, with around 8% in the top ten. Material: peripheral blood. The receptors were gathered from a human donor in a cohort sampled during active COVID-19.

V usage is TRBV9 and J usage is TRBJ2-2; a weak D match, TRBD1 (6 bases). V was trimmed by 2 bases and J by 0 bases, leaving 14 bases between them. The germline CDR1 and CDR2 sequences are SGDLS and YYNGEE. The CDR3 has 17 amino acids. CDR3 region: CASSVIPGTTNTGELFF. In DNA, the CDR3 is TGTGCCAGCAGCGTCATCCCCGGGACAACGAACACCGGGGAGCTGTTTTTT.

This chain connects TRBV5-1 to TRBJ2-1; no reliable D call. In germline, CDR1 is SGHRS, CDR2 YFSETQ. The length of the CDR3 is 14 residues. V gave up 7 bases and J gave up 2 bases, with 13 bases separating them. The CDR3 DNA reads TGCGCCAGCGGAGATTCGAGAACCTACAATGAGCAGTTCTTC. Translation gives CASGDSRTYNEQFF.

The chain joins TRBV27 to TRBJ2-7, with D unclear. V dropped 5 bases and J dropped 3 bases, with 5 bases sitting between them. The CDR3 has 11 residues. Germline values: CDR1 MNHEY, CDR2 SMNVEV (reference sequence). The CDR3 region is CASSNRYEQYF. The CDR3 coding sequence is TGTGCCAGCAGTAATCGCTACGAGCAGTACTTC.

The CDR3: CASSYDRGYFEQYF. Here the CDR3 DNA reads TGTGCCAGCAGCTACGACAGGGGGTACTTCGAGCAGTACTTC. This chain connects TRBV6-5 to TRBJ2-7, with TRBD1 matching over 9 bases. J gave up 6 bases and V 6 bases, and 9 bases lay outside the gene matches. From germline, CDR1 is MNHEY and CDR2 SVGAGI. This CDR3 contains 14 residues.

This chain joins TRBV29-1 and TRBJ1-2; a weak D match, TRBD1 (6 bases). The CDR3 covers 17 residues. The germline CDR1 and CDR2 sequences are SQVTM and ANQGSEA. Trimming pared 6 bases from V and 4 bases from J, leaving 27 bases between. The CDR3 coding sequence is TGCAGCGTCCGATGGGTTCCAGGGGCGCCAGGATTCTATGGCTACACCTTC. It is translated as CSVRWVPGAPGFYGYTF.

The chain has TRBV11-2 and TRBJ2-3, with a weak D call TRBD2 (6 bases). The CDR3 consists of 15 residues. Trimming stripped 3 bases from V and 2 bases from J, with 12 bases between. CDR1 is SGHAT and CDR2 is FQNNGV in the germline V gene. CDR3 DNA: TGTGCCAGCAGCTTTTCCGGGAGTTACACAGATACGCAGTATTTT. It specifies CASSFSGSYTDTQYF.

This chain uses TRBV5-8 with TRBJ1-2; 10 bases align to TRBD1. This CDR3 comprises 14 residues. Trimming at V came to 4 bases and at J to 3 bases, leaving 3 bases not matched to a gene. The V gene's germline CDR1 is SGHTS and CDR2 YDEGEE. CDR3 region: CASSVGQGHYGYTF. In nucleotides, the CDR3 is TGTGCCAGCAGCGTGGGACAGGGGCACTATGGCTACACCTTC. The whole variable domain, remainder taken from reference TRBV5-8 and TRBJ1-2, is EAGVTQSPTHLIKTRGQQATLRCSPISGHTSVYWYQQALGLGLQFLLWYDEGEERNRGNFPPRFSGRQFPNYSSELNVNALELEDSALYLCASSVGQGHYGYTFGSGTRLTVV.

This clone was observed once. CDR3 loop: CASSQRQALDTQYF. The CDR3 region has the DNA TGTGCCAGCAGCCAACGACAGGCCCTAGATACGCAGTATTTT. The chain recombines TRBV5-8 with TRBJ2-3, with D perhaps TRBD1 (6 bases). V was cut by 4 bases and J by 5 bases, with 14 bases left in between. This CDR3 comprises 14 residues. The germline gives CDR1 SGHTS, CDR2 YDEGEE.

V and J are TRBV7-9 and TRBJ1-1; no clear D gene. CDR1 is SEHNR, CDR2 FQNEAQ, per germline (reference sequence). The CDR3 has 13 residues. V was pared by 6 bases and J by 0 bases, with 8 bases between. The CDR3 DNA is TGTGCCAGCAGGATTACGGTGAACACTGAAGCTTTCTTT. It encodes CASRITVNTEAFF.

The chain employs TRBV3-1 (or the pseudogene TRBV3-2) and TRBJ2-4, with TRBD2 identical over 10 bases. CDR1 LGHDT and CDR2 YNNKEL come from the germline V gene (reference sequence). The V segment lost 3 bases and the J segment 0 bases; nucleotides outside the gene matches: 5. The CDR3 totals 17 residues. The DNA of the CDR3 is TGTGCCAGCAGCCATCTAGCGGGGGCCTTAGCCAAAAACATTCAGTACTTC. This encodes CASSHLAGALAKNIQYF.

There are a few counts of this clone. The CDR3 DNA reads TGCGCCAGCAGCCAGACCGCCTGGAACCCCGGGACTCTTGAAGCTTTCTTT. It codes for CASSQTAWNPGTLEAFF. This chain connects TRBV4-1 to TRBJ1-1; D may be TRBD1 (5 bases). V was clipped by 3 bases and J by 7 bases, with 24 bases between them. The germline V gene has CDR1 MGHRA and CDR2 YSYEKL. The CDR3 is 17 residues long.

Details on this clone: The junction shows a germline mismatch at one end, possibly a read error. The chain joins TRBV30 to TRBJ2-4; D remains ambiguous. CDR1 is GTSNPN and CDR2 is SVGIG in the germline V gene (reference sequence). The CDR3 consists of 13 residues. The CDR3 loop reads CAWTGGAQNIQYF. CDR3 DNA sequence: TGTGCCTGGACCGGTGGAGCCCAAAACATTCAGTACTTC.

This sequence joins TRBV25-1 and TRBJ1-1; TRBD1 matches at 10 bases. The V and J ends lost 7 bases and 7 bases, in that order; junction bases with no gene match: 6. The germline V gene has CDR1 MGHDK and CDR2 SYGVNS. The CDR3 length is 13 residues. The chain's CDR3 is CASKDRDRGEAFF. The CDR3 DNA follows: TGTGCCAGCAAGGATCGGGACAGGGGTGAAGCTTTCTTT.

J is TRBJ2-1 and V is TRBV27; the match to TRBD2 covers 13 bases. The CDR3 has 17 residues. Looked up from germline, CDR1 is MNHEY and CDR2 is SMNVEV (reference sequence). Trimming took 2 bases from V and 6 from J; bases not matched to a gene: 7. This CDR3 reads CASSLTGTSGVPNEQFF. DNA for the CDR3: TGTGCCAGCAGTTTAACCGGGACTAGCGGGGTTCCCAATGAGCAGTTCTTC.

The DNA for the CDR3 is TGTGCCAGCTCACCTTTATCCGGGACAGGGGCAGATACGCAGTATTTT. This translates into CASSPLSGTGADTQYF. The chain carries TRBV18 and TRBJ2-3, with 10 bases fitting TRBD1. With V trimmed by 3 bases and J by 4 bases, 7 bases remained unmatched. The CDR3 runs 16 residues. CDR1 and CDR2 (germline): KGHSH, LQKENI.

Here the CDR3 DNA reads TGTGCCAGCAGCTTGGTGTGGGGGGACAATCAGCCCCAGCATTTT. Its translation: CASSLVWGDNQPQHF. This chain links TRBV7-8 with TRBJ1-5; maybe TRBD1 (5 bases). Trimming took off 3 bases at V and 3 bases at J, with 12 bases between the two ends. The CDR3 is made up of 15 amino acids. Germline-derived CDR1 and CDR2 are SGHVS and FQNEAQ.

The chain is built from TRBV15 and TRBJ2-4; 8 bases are a match to TRBD2. The CDR3 sequence is 13 residues long. Germline V gene sequence: CDR1 LNHNV, CDR2 YYDKDF (reference sequence). The ends lost 1 base at V and 9 bases at J; junction bases unmatched: 2. Here the CDR3 reads CATSRGRGGIQYF. CDR3 in DNA: TGTGCCACCAGCAGAGGCCGGGGGGGCATTCAGTACTTC.

V usage is TRBV18 and J usage is TRBJ2-1; weak D call: TRBD1 (6 bases). The CDR3 loop spans 15 amino acids. CDR1 and CDR2 from the germline V gene are KGHSH and LQKENI. The germline V and J ends were trimmed by 0 bases and 8 bases, with 14 bases remaining between them. The CDR3 region is CASSPPSQGRDEQFF. The CDR3 DNA follows: TGTGCCAGCTCACCACCGTCACAGGGTAGGGATGAGCAGTTCTTC.